This record concerns one T cell receptor beta chain sequence. The antigen it recognizes is unknown. No per-base quality is available; no much larger clone lies one base away. This sample was included in a study of T-cell memory formation after mild COVID-19 (dated by TCRdb to about 2021). Regarding the study in general: TCR sequence clusters from the two donors were largely donor specific. The cohort comprised two young, previously healthy adult volunteers, one female and one male. In two donors, T-cell clones that expanded and contracted after mild COVID-19 were tracked by sequencing TCRalpha and TCRbeta repertoires over time. Beyond this particular receptor, the publication reports: Clones contracting from day 15 to 85 had balanced CD4/CD8 phenotypes, while a second wave expanding from day 15 to 37 was biased towards CD4+. Only a couple of mild cases were covered by the study, and larger cohorts that include severe cases with pre-infection samples were considered necessary. Contracting CD4+ clones appeared mostly in the CM and EM memory subsets, whereas CD8+ clones were enriched in EMRA. Whether the second-wave clones peaking on day 37 were SARS-CoV-2 specific was not confirmed. Some responding clones were found in pre-infection memory, which suggests that pre-existing cross-reactive memory T cells took part in the SARS-CoV-2 response.

Ficoll-Paque density gradient centrifugation was the method used to isolate PBMCs. CDR3 length: 16 amino acids, cysteine to phenylalanine. Of the read, only the CDR3 DNA is kept; its 48 bases are in frame from base 1. Trimming costs V 6 bases and J 5 bases, and their ends lie 22 bases apart. Sequences SGHVS (CDR1) and FQNEAQ (CDR2) are obtained from the germline V gene. Sequencing used an Illumina NovaSeq 6000. cDNA libraries for TCRalpha and TCRbeta were prepared by 5'RACE using constant-segment primers, with sample barcodes and unique molecular identifiers added. RNA was extracted from every sample with Trizol reagent. Libraries were amplified in two PCR steps, with a second sample barcode and Illumina TruSeq adapters added in the second step. The libraries were sequenced on an Illumina NovaSeq using 2 x 150 bp paired-end reads. The study's processing was this. Demultiplexing of reads and collapsing into UMI-guided consensus sequences were performed with migec v1.2.7. With mixcr v2.1.11, UMI consensuses were aligned to TRA and TRB V and J templates and assembled into clonotypes. Clonotypes were classified as expanded or contracted when called significant by both edgeR and NoisET, with noise models trained on biological replicates. For edgeR calls, the cutoffs were a false discovery rate-adjusted p below 0.01 and a log2 fold-change threshold of 1. As an exploratory analysis of dynamics, PCA with hierarchical clustering was applied to max-normalized trajectories of the 1000 most abundant clonotypes. Separately sequenced CD4+ and CD8+ repertoires were used to assign a CD4 or CD8 phenotype to each responding clone. TCRdb reworked the public reads: Q25 trimming with fastp, MiXCR clone assembly, productive beta chains retained. CDR3 protein sequences are deduplicated, and each keeps its most common genes and DNA. V and J calls and clone size were set by TCRdb, not the authors. This sample has about 190,000 distinct CDR3 sequences in its table, and about a sixth of those were observed once. Of the sample, roughly 2.3% falls within the top ten clones.

The TCR comes from an adult woman who had mild COVID-19 (a few samples of this study predate the infection). The sample titles of this study are shuffled in the database, so cell type and time point are left out; the donor was told from shared clones. Rearrangement joined TRBV7-8 to TRBJ1-1; the D gene is not confidently resolved. Sequenced input: PBMCs or a T cell subset sorted from them (not recorded which). The CDR3 loop reads CASSPLTLLMGTEAFF. The nucleotide sequence reads as follows: TGTGCCAGCAGTCCCCTAACTCTTTTAATGGGAACTGAAGCTTTCTTT.